This TCR beta chain was profiled in a study of shared clonotypes between healthy human individuals (dated by TCRdb to 2018 to 2021). For context, the study as a whole: The cohort included a few men and a couple of women between 18 and 49 years of age. For each donor, CD4 naive and CD4 memory were each run on three plates, CD8 naive on two plates, and CD8 memory on one plate. To estimate repertoire size and how much clonotype sharing occurs between individuals, the study deeply sequenced the blood TCR repertoires of five healthy adults. Different laboratories and diverse techniques were used to prepare libraries and sequence TCR repertoires, to increase sequencing depth and limit assay-specific biases. Between about 0.8 and 9 billion PBMCs per donor were obtained by leukapheresis. Overall study outcomes, separate from this receptor: Naive subsets generally had larger estimated clonotype richness than memory subsets did. Pairwise subsampling led to the expectation that sequencing depth would affect the degree of clonotype sharing among donors. Rarefaction of sorted-subset datasets indicated incomplete sequencing despite the large sequencing depth. Clonotypes shared by all four sorted-subset donors showed higher generation probabilities than non-shared clonotypes. The genetic and exposure-history diversity represented was limited by the small number of donors. Across several donors, roughly 5.1% of naive CD4, approximately 4% of naive CD8, 2% to 2.5% of memory CD4, and roughly 0.4% of memory CD8 clonotypes were shared. Only blood was sampled, and tissue TCR repertoires likely differ from those in blood.

The donors were healthy, HIV-negative adults with no recently reported acute infections or vaccinations. Every donor was a Caucasian adult residing in Nashville, Tennessee, USA. CD4+ T cells were enriched through magnetic negative selection, after which naive cells were positively selected on CD45RA and the remaining negative fraction served as the memory subset. Blood was collected by leukapheresis, and PBMCs were isolated by Ficoll-Histopaque density gradient centrifugation and then cryopreserved in liquid nitrogen vapor phase. Purity and quantity of every magnetically sorted T cell population were checked by analytical flow cytometry. Genomic DNA was isolated from every sorted fraction and measured by UV absorbance on a Nanodrop 2000c. In the case of this clone: The antigen it recognizes is unknown. No qualities accompany the bases; no much larger clone lies one base away.

Inclusive of the bounding cysteine and phenylalanine, the CDR3 is 16 residues long. The only DNA kept is the CDR3, 48 bases in frame from the first base. From a lookup of the germline V gene (reference sequence), CDR1 and CDR2 are SGHNT and YYREEE. V is trimmed back by 4 bases and J by 0 bases, and the junction contains 6 bases that no gene match accounts for. TCR CDR3 regions were amplified from genomic DNA by multiplex PCR using the deep immunoSEQ assay. Extracted genomic DNA from each cell subset was distributed evenly across all wells of several immunoSEQ 96-well plates, and each plate was treated as a replicate. For sorted subsets, each replicate PCR was loaded with approximately 200 ng genomic DNA, equivalent to approximately 33,000 T cell genomes. The purified libraries were quantified using a Qubit 3.0 fluorometer, sized with a Bioanalyzer 2100, and then quantified again using the KAPA Library Quantification kit. Each immunoSEQ 96-well plate was sequenced on its own single-read 150-cycle Illumina NextSeq 550 flow cell. For the original study's pipeline: Because only junctional sequences without quality scores were contained in the immunoSEQ output, filtering matching that applied to full-length reads could not be performed. To assign V/J genes and CDR3, sequences were annotated against IMGT germline references using PyIR, a Python wrapper for IgBLAST v1.9. Reads were filtered out if the reads had weak V/J assignments (E-value above 1e-6), no CDR3, stop codons, out-of-frame junctions, or ambiguous translated residues. V3J clonotypes were defined by identical inferred V gene, J gene, and CDR3 amino acid sequence. The percentage overlap between two repertoires was calculated by dividing the number of shared unique clonotypes by the size of the smaller repertoire. Three approaches were used to assess repertoire richness: RTK rarefaction, the Chao1 estimator, and Recon v2.1 estimates of unobserved clonotypes. For all TCRbeta clonotypes obtained by the gDNA method from four donors, generation probabilities were computed with OLGA. TCRdb re-hosts the immuneACCESS table, in-frame sequences only. Its copies lack some clones; in the studies checked, an unresolved V gene accounts for under half of them, and the cause for the rest is not known. V and J calls plus clone size are reproduced from that table; the DNA served to infer D and trimming. Counted in this sample were over a million clones; roughly 95% of them appeared once. The top ten constitute about 1% of the sample.

What was sequenced was naive CD4+ T cells sorted from blood. The meaning of the sample's cell subset or site label: CD45RA+ positively selected. The rearranged segments are TRBV5-4 and TRBJ1-4; TRBD1 fits 7 bases in the junction. The clonotype originates from a man under 40 in good health. The DNA sequence is as follows: TGTGCCAGCAGCCTATGGACAGGAGCAACTAATGAAAAACTGTTTTTT. Its protein product is CASSLWTGATNEKLFF.